This T cell receptor (beta chain) originates from a study of T and B cells in COVID-19 patients. Whole-study context: Most recovered patients had mild to moderate COVID-19 treated as outpatients.

BIOMED2 TRB-A/B primer pools were used in multiplex TRB PCR. TCRdb independently ran MiXCR on the multiplex PCR reads; one entry per CDR3 protein. The repertoire holds about 7,900 distinct CDR3 sequences, with 35% to 50% as singletons. V gave up 5 bases and J gave up 4 bases; unmatched junction bases: 11. The CDR3 has 15 residues. Germline V gene data show CDR1 as SGHTA and CDR2 as FQGNSA. Each TRB amplification used about 250-550 ng of genomic DNA from blood. Sequencing was carried out using blood. The chain uses TRBV7-2 and TRBJ2-7; 7 bases are a match to TRBD1. This TCR was sampled from a human donor who had recovered from COVID-19. The CDR3 spells CASSTRQGGEYEQYF. Here the CDR3 DNA reads TGTGCCAGCAGCACAAGACAGGGTGGGGAGTACGAGCAGTACTTC.